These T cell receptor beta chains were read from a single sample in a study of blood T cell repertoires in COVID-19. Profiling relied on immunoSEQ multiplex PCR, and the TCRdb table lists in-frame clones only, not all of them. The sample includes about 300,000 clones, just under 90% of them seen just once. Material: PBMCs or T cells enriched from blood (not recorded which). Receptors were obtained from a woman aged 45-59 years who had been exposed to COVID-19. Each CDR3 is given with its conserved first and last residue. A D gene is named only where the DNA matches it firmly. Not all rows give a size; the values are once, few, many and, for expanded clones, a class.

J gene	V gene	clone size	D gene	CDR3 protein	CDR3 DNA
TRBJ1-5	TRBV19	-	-	CASSPRPGNQPQHF	TGTGCCAGTAGCCCCAGGCCGGGCAATCAGCCCCAGCATTTT
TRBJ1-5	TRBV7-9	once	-	CATPPGGGLYSNQPQHF	TGTGCCACCCCACCGGGGGGGGGATTATATAGCAATCAGCCCCAGCATTTT
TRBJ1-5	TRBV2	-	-	CASQRTVSNQPQHF	TGTGCCAGTCAGCGGACAGTCAGCAATCAGCCCCAGCATTTT
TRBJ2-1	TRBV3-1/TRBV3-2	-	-	CASSQGYAPGPFF	TGTGCCAGCAGCCAAGGATATGCGCCAGGCCCGTTCTTC
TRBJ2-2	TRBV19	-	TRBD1	CASSTSDRQAGELFF	TGTGCCAGTAGTACCTCGGACAGGCAGGCCGGGGAGCTGTTTTTT
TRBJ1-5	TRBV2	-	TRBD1	CASSDRGVGQPQHF	TGTGCCAGCAGTGACAGGGGGGTAGGTCAGCCCCAGCATTTT
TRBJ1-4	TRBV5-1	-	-	CASSLDRGSPEKLFF	TGCGCCAGCAGCCTGGATAGGGGTAGCCCTGAAAAACTGTTTTTT
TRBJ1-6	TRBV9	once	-	CASSNNSPLHF	TGTGCCAGCAGTAATAATTCACCCCTCCACTTT
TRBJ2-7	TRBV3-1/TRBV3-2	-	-	CASSQVQGGYEQYF	TGTGCCAGCAGCCAAGTTCAAGGGGGCTACGAGCAGTACTTC
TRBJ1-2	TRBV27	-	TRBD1	CATRQGFLHTNYGYTF	TGTGCCACCAGACAGGGATTCCTGCACACTAACTATGGCTACACCTTC
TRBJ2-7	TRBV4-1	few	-	CASSQFGVEQYF	TGCGCCAGCAGCCAATTCGGGGTGGAGCAGTACTTC